A single sample gave rise to the 10 T cell receptor beta chains below, sequenced in a study of tumor-infiltrating lymphocytes in localized non-small cell lung cancer. Some clones are missing from TCRdb's copy, which holds only in-frame ones; the method was immunoSEQ multiplex PCR. The data hold more than 5,500 clones, with over 60% observed a single time. Sample: lung tumor tissue. The receptors were gathered from a human donor with non-small cell lung cancer.

J is TRBJ2-2 and V is TRBV5-4; maybe TRBD1 (6 bases). Between the trimmed V and J ends, which lost 0 bases and 3 bases, there was a span of 9 bases. Germline V gene lookup returns CDR1 SGHNT and CDR2 YYREEE (reference sequence). There are 15 residues in the CDR3. CDR3 nucleotides: TGTGCCAGCAGCTTGGACAGGGTGGACACCGGGGAGCTGTTTTTT. Its translation: CASSLDRVDTGELFF.

The chain links TRBV27 to TRBJ1-5; the match to TRBD1 covers 7 bases. This CDR3 spans 14 amino acids. Germline V gene data show CDR1 as MNHEY and CDR2 as SMNVEV (reference sequence). V was pared by 8 bases and J by 6 bases, with 10 bases of the junction left unmatched. The CDR3 DNA reads TGTGCCAGCCAGAACAGGGGCGAGGGTCAGCCCCAGCATTTT. Translation gives CASQNRGEGQPQHF.

V and J are TRBV5-6 and TRBJ1-1; D may be TRBD1 (5 bases). Germline CDR1 and CDR2: SGHDT and YYEEEE. V lost 0 bases and J 6 bases, leaving 12 bases between the germline ends. The CDR3 has 14 amino acids. The CDR3: CASSLVGTQAEAFF. The CDR3 DNA is TGTGCCAGCAGCTTGGTAGGGACTCAAGCTGAAGCTTTCTTT.

V gene TRBV6-8 combines with J gene TRBJ1-6; 11 bases agree with TRBD1. Germline CDR1 and CDR2: MNHGY and SAAAGT. J was trimmed by 0 bases and V by 6 bases; bases with no gene match: 10. The CDR3 has 19 amino acids. The DNA for the CDR3 is TGTGCCAGCAGGTGCCCGGACAGGGGGCCGAGCTCCTATAATTCACCCCTCCACTTT. This codes for CASRCPDRGPSSYNSPLHF.

This chain joins TRBV5-4 and TRBJ2-1, with a tentative D call TRBD2 (5 bases). The CDR3 consists of 16 residues. V was shortened by 3 bases and J by 3 bases, with 16 bases between the two germline ends. The V gene's germline CDR1 is SGHNT and CDR2 YYREEE (reference sequence). The CDR3 bases are TGTGCCAGCAGCTCCAAAGGACTTGTCGGCTACAATGAGCAGTTCTTC. Translating gives CASSSKGLVGYNEQFF.

With respect to this clone: At one end, the junction sequence differs from germline, possibly due to a read error. The rearrangement uses TRBV7-7 and TRBJ2-1; TRBD2 is a possible D gene (6 bases). Germline V gene lookup returns CDR1 SSHAT and CDR2 FNYEAQ (reference sequence). This CDR3 spans 15 amino acids. The chain's CDR3 is CASSLAVGGRYEQFF. The CDR3 nucleotides read TGTGCTAGCAGCTTAGCGGTCGGGGGTCGGTATGAGCAGTTCTTC.

This clone was observed a single time. The chain carries TRBV2 and TRBJ1-5; no clear D gene. V gave up 8 bases and J gave up 10 bases, with 9 bases separating them. Germline loops: CDR1 SNHLY, CDR2 FYNNEI. The CDR3 runs 10 residues. DNA for the CDR3: TGTGCCAGCGGACGACAACCCCAGCATTTT. Residues: CASGRQPQHF.

The genes are TRBV6-1 and TRBJ1-2, with a tentative D call TRBD1 (5 bases). Trimming took 0 bases from V and 6 from J, leaving 11 bases between them. Germline V gives CDR1 MNHNS, CDR2 SASEGT. This CDR3 region has 14 residues. This CDR3 reads CASSEAGRAHGYTF. Written as DNA, the CDR3 is TGTGCCAGCAGTGAAGCGGGCAGGGCCCATGGCTACACCTTC.

V usage is TRBV25-1 and J usage is TRBJ1-2, with 7 bases aligning to TRBD1. This CDR3 has 14 residues. Germline lookup yields CDR1 MGHDK and CDR2 SYGVNS. The junction had 10 bases not matched to a gene; V was cut back by 8 bases and J by 4 bases. CDR3 nucleotides: TGTGCCAGCCAGCCGGACAGGTCCCCCTATGGCTACACCTTC. Its protein product is CASQPDRSPYGYTF.

By share of the sample, this clone is large. The rearrangement uses TRBV6-6 and TRBJ1-1; D possibly corresponds to TRBD1 (6 bases). Germline V gene data show CDR1 as MNHNY and CDR2 as SVGAGI (reference sequence). V was shortened by 7 bases and J by 4 bases, with 13 bases between the two germline ends. This CDR3 is 13 amino acids long. The CDR3 DNA follows: TGTGCCAGCACCCGGGGGGGCACCACTGAAGCTTTCTTT. Its protein product is CASTRGGTTEAFF.